A single T cell receptor (beta chain) is shown here with its context. Trimming took 3 bases from V and 3 from J; bases not matched to a gene: 7. This CDR3 is 16 amino acids long. CDR1 and CDR2 from the germline V gene are MGHRA and YSYEKL. Assay used: immunoSEQ multiplex PCR; TCRdb lists only in-frame clones, some missing. This sample yields a few hundred thousand clones, of which 70% to 90% are seen a single time; approximately 1.2% belongs to the top ten. The record originates from a study of blood T cell repertoires in COVID-19. In the study overall: Samples representing acute and convalescent COVID-19 were sourced from the United States, Italy and Spain. PBMCs, B-cell-depleted T cells, or T cells were the source of the cDNA or gDNA that made up the material.

The chain carries TRBV4-1 and TRBJ2-7; 11 nucleotides align to TRBD2. The receptor's source is a man in his forties or fifties with acute or convalescent COVID-19. Sequenced sample: peripheral blood. CDR3 DNA: TGCGCCAGCAGCCAGATAGCGGGAGGGTCTCGCTACGAGCAGTACTTC. Translated, it gives CASSQIAGGSRYEQYF.